The text below deals with one T cell receptor (beta chain). Its antigen is still unknown. The junction departs from the called germline gene at one end, perhaps through a read error. Only patients with CD8+CD57+ cell expansion on flow cytometry were chosen for sequencing. The data are from a study of CD8+CD57+ T cells in acquired aplastic anemia. Turning to the study itself: Sorted cells (CD4+ and CD8+) yielded DNA amounts that averaged 3.2 ug. Study results and caveats: In CD8+ cells, Simpson's diversity showed no significant difference between patients and controls.

Genomic DNA templated the TCR beta VDJ and CDR3 profiling. One entry per CDR3 protein results from TCRdb running MiXCR on the reads. Of fewer than 300,000 distinct CDR3 sequences listed, 82% were seen once; the top ten hold approximately 40%. Looked up from germline, CDR1 is SEHNR and CDR2 is FQNEAQ (reference sequence). CDR3 size: 14 residues. The clonotype originates from a human donor with aplastic anemia. The V and J genes are TRBV7-9 and TRBJ1-5; D unresolved. Sample: sorted CD4+, CD8+, or CD8+CD57+ T cells (not recorded which) from PBMCs. CDR3 sequence (DNA): TGTGCCAGCAGCTTAGTACCCGGGGAGCTGTTTTTGCAATTT. It codes for CASSLVPGELFLQF.